A single count supports the clone carrying this T cell receptor beta chain. What it recognizes is unknown. Being one base from a much bigger clone, this may be a read error. The data were obtained in a study of T cell repertoires in cytomegalovirus infection. CDR3 size: 12 residues. Germline lookup yields CDR1 SGHVS and CDR2 FQNEAQ. TCRdb ran MiXCR on the reads and lists one entry per CDR3 protein. The profile shows 900,000 to 950,000 distinct CDR3 sequences, 31% of them singletons. The sequence was obtained from a human donor in good health (CMV status not recorded). Some clones in this sample may be carry-over from other donors' samples. The rearrangement links TRBV7-8 to TRBJ1-2, with TRBD1 matching over 7 bases. The sequencing used cultured CD8+ T cells from PBMCs, collected from culture after CMV antigen stimulation. CDR3 in amino acids: CVSSRGTDGYTF. The CDR3 DNA sequence: TGTGTCAGCAGCCGCGGGACAGATGGCTACACCTTC. The full variable domain, in which reference TRBV7-8 and TRBJ1-2 provide the parts outside the CDR3, is GAGVSQSPRYKVAKRGQDVALRCDPISGHVSLFWYQQALGQGPEFLTYFQNEAQLDKSGLPSDRFFAERPEGSVSTLKIQRTQQEDSAVYLCVSSRGTDGYTFGSGTRLTVV.